The rows below give T cell receptor beta chains drawn from one sample of a study of early T cells in non-severe SARS-CoV-2 infection. TCRdb reprocessed the 5' RACE reads via MiXCR and lists one record per CDR3 protein. The table records some 59,000 distinct CDR3 sequences, over 7% of them present only once. Specimen: whole blood. The source is an adult who was a healthcare worker with PCR-confirmed SARS-CoV-2 infection or an uninfected control (not recorded which). Both conserved end residues are part of each CDR3. The order of the fields is CDR3 protein, J gene, V gene.

CDR3aa: CASSQDWASNTEAFF
j_gene: TRBJ1-1
v_gene: TRBV4-2

CDR3aa: CACQAWDSSEQYF
j_gene: TRBJ2-7
v_gene: TRBV19

CDR3aa: CASSNFDLGQTTGELFF
j_gene: TRBJ2-2
v_gene: TRBV6-5

CDR3aa: CASSRASVSETQYF
j_gene: TRBJ2-5
v_gene: TRBV7-2

CDR3aa: CASSTAGRYTEAFF
j_gene: TRBJ1-1
v_gene: TRBV3-1

CDR3aa: CASSWGTRRGYGYTF
j_gene: TRBJ1-2
v_gene: TRBV12-3/TRBV12-4

CDR3aa: CASSDGGFRETQYF
j_gene: TRBJ2-5
v_gene: TRBV2

CDR3aa: CASSLGQVSSEQYF
j_gene: TRBJ2-7
v_gene: TRBV5-1

CDR3aa: CASSLAPSGTGANVLTF
j_gene: TRBJ2-6
v_gene: TRBV7-6

CDR3aa: CAAQMPLNYGYTF
j_gene: TRBJ1-2
v_gene: TRBV10-3

CDR3aa: CASSQGTGNQPQHF
j_gene: TRBJ1-5
v_gene: TRBV5-1

CDR3aa: CSASDGTRSGGKDEQFF
j_gene: TRBJ2-1
v_gene: TRBV20-1

CDR3aa: CASSSYRDIRDGYTF
j_gene: TRBJ1-2
v_gene: TRBV7-9

CDR3aa: CASSFQGPGTSYEQYF
j_gene: TRBJ2-7
v_gene: TRBV11-1